The T cell receptor beta chain described here comes from a study of T-cell memory formation after mild COVID-19. Study-wide points: Day 15 to 85 contractors were CD4/CD8 balanced; later expanders leaned CD4+.

The CDR3 extends over 16 amino acids. CDR1 is LNHNV, CDR2 YYDKDF, per germline (reference sequence). V lost 1 base to trimming and J lost 3 bases, with 14 bases between them. Each CDR3 protein is one row after TCRdb ran MiXCR on the 5' RACE reads. Among 390,000 or so distinct CDR3 sequences listed, 15% to 20% were seen once. This clonotype was detected a few times. Its target is unknown. The clonotype originates from a man aged 18 to 29 who had mild COVID-19 (a few samples of this study predate the infection). Cell type and time point are not known. V is TRBV15 and J is TRBJ2-3; TRBD1 or TRBD2 may be the D gene (6 bases each). The sequenced sample was PBMCs or a T cell subset sorted from them (not recorded which). CDR3 nucleotides: TGTGCCACCAGCAGAGGTAGGGGGGCTTCTACAGATACGCAGTATTTT. The encoded protein is CATSRGRGASTDTQYF.